Listed here are 23 T cell receptor beta chains from one sample, sequenced in a study of a mutant IDH1 vaccine in newly diagnosed glioma (dated by TCRdb to about 2021). Library prep was done by the immunoSEQ multiplex PCR assay. TCRdb mirrors the immuneACCESS table, restricted to in-frame sequences. Some clones are absent from its copies; in checked studies, under half trace to an unresolved V gene, and the reason for the others is unknown. The table for this sample lists roughly 60,000 clones; more than 75% of them were counted only once. Of the sample, roughly 4% falls within the top ten clones. Sample time point, as interpreted from the label and publication: week 23, last vaccination. Each vaccine dose, consisting of 300 ug of a 20-mer mutant IDH1 peptide in Montanide, was administered subcutaneously with topical imiquimod. The antigens of these receptors remain unknown. The sequences come from PBMCs, collected from a glioma patient whose treatment included an IDH1 peptide vaccine. The receptors shown here come from a man under 40 with glioma.

The chain couples TRBV18 to TRBJ1-5; 8 bases are a match to TRBD1. J lost 7 bases, V lost 4 bases, and 12 bases had no gene match. CDR3 length: 16 residues. Germline CDR1 is KGHSH and CDR2 is LQKENI. CDR3 sequence (DNA): TGTGCCAGCTCACTTACCGAGCAGGGGGCTAGGCAGCCCCAGCATTTT. Translated: CASSLTEQGARQPQHF.

This clone was counted only a few times. The chain uses TRBV11-2 and TRBJ2-5; D tentatively fits TRBD1 or TRBD2 (6 bases each). V was shortened by 2 bases and J by 6 bases, with 16 bases between the two germline ends. The CDR3 is made up of 15 amino acids. Germline values: CDR1 SGHAT, CDR2 FQNNGV. CDR3 nucleotides: TGTGCCAGCAGCTTAAAGGAGGGGGACCGGCAGACCCAGTACTTC. Translating it yields CASSLKEGDRQTQYF.

The chain combines TRBV7-9 with TRBJ1-1; the D is unclear. Germline assignment: CDR1 SEHNR and CDR2 FQNEAQ (reference sequence). This CDR3 is built from 15 residues. Deletions cut 1 base from V and 1 base from J, with 10 bases between. In DNA, the CDR3 is TGTGCCAGCAGCTTAGTTCGGGGTTGGAACACTGAAGCTTTCTTT. Its translation: CASSLVRGWNTEAFF.

V usage is TRBV2 and J usage is TRBJ1-6; 7 bases map to TRBD1. V trimming: 8 bases; J trimming: 9 bases; junction bases outside the gene matches: 7. Germline V gene lookup returns CDR1 SNHLY and CDR2 FYNNEI. The CDR3 is 13 residues long. The CDR3 DNA reads as TGTGCCAGCCGCGACAGGGTGGCTTCACCCCTCCACTTT. This encodes CASRDRVASPLHF.

As DNA, the CDR3 is TGTGCCAGCAGCTTAGCACAGGGTCAGCCCCAGCATTTT. It yields the protein CASSLAQGQPQHF. J is TRBJ1-5 and V is TRBV7-6; D is perhaps TRBD1 (6 bases). The CDR3 is 13 residues long. Germline V gene data show CDR1 as SGHVS and CDR2 as FNYEAQ. Trimming removed 0 bases from V and 6 bases from J, with 6 bases in between. Together with reference TRBV7-6 and TRBJ1-5, the CDR3 gives the full variable domain: GAGVSQSPRYKVTKRGQDVALRCDPISGHVSLYWYRQALGQGPEFLTYFNYEAQQDKSGLPNDRFSAERPEGSISTLTIQRTEQRDSAMYRCASSLAQGQPQHFGDGTRLSIL.

This chain joins TRBV6-6 and TRBJ2-2, with 7 bases aligning to TRBD1. Germline CDR1 MNHNY, CDR2 SVGAGI (reference sequence). Unmatched junction bases numbered 3, after V lost 4 bases and J lost 1 base. The CDR3 runs to 15 residues. This CDR3 reads CASSSDRQNTGELFF. DNA for the CDR3: TGTGCCAGCAGTTCGGACAGGCAGAACACCGGGGAGCTGTTTTTT.

The chain joins TRBV7-9 to TRBJ1-2, with TRBD1 as a possible D gene (6 bases). The germline CDR1 and CDR2 sequences are SEHNR and FQNEAQ (reference sequence). V lost 5 bases to trimming and J lost 8 bases, with 18 bases between them. This CDR3 is 14 amino acids long. DNA of the CDR3: TGTGCCAGCAGCATAACAGGGAGGCAAGGCGGCTACACCTTC. Protein: CASSITGRQGGYTF. Complete variable domain (other parts from reference TRBV7-9 and TRBJ1-2): DTGVSQNPRHKITKRGQNVTFRCDPISEHNRLYWYRQTLGQGPEFLTYFQNEAQLEKSRLLSDRFSAERPKGSFSTLEIQRTEQGDSAMYLCASSITGRQGGYTFGSGTRLTVV.

The chain uses TRBV6-6 and TRBJ2-7; D is unresolved. CDR1 MNHNY and CDR2 SVGAGI come from the germline V gene (reference sequence). Trimming cost V 2 bases and J 0 bases, with 11 bases left between them. The CDR3 contains 15 residues. CDR3 DNA sequence: TGTGCCAGCAGTTACAACTTGGGTGCCTCCTACGAGCAGTACTTC. It encodes CASSYNLGASYEQYF.

This clone was detected a few times. The chain joins TRBV27 to TRBJ1-6, with D possibly being TRBD1 (5 bases). The V gene's germline CDR1 is MNHEY and CDR2 SMNVEV (reference sequence). Deletions cut 3 bases from V and 6 bases from J, with 12 bases between. This CDR3 has 15 residues. CDR3 sequence reads: CASSFGGRGNSPLHF. The DNA of the CDR3 is TGTGCCAGCAGTTTTGGGGGTAGGGGTAATTCACCCCTCCACTTT.

This clone is a singleton in its sample. The chain has TRBV5-1 and TRBJ2-5; D is possibly TRBD1 (6 bases). The CDR3 length is 15 residues. Germline CDR1 and CDR2: SGHRS and YFSETQ. Trimming shortened V by 1 base and J by 0 bases, and 10 bases separated the two germline ends. The CDR3 sequence is CASSLTGTNQETQYF. In DNA form, the CDR3 reads TGCGCCAGCAGCTTGACCGGGACAAACCAAGAGACCCAGTACTTC. Complete variable domain (other parts from reference TRBV5-1 and TRBJ2-5): KAGVTQTPRYLIKTRGQQVTLSCSPISGHRSVSWYQQTPGQGLQFLFEYFSETQRNKGNFPGRFSGRQFSNSRSEMNVSTLELGDSALYLCASSLTGTNQETQYFGPGTRLLVL.

This clone was counted only a few times. The sample has other DNA sequences that encode this CDR3 too. The CDR3 here is CAWSRDSNQPQHF. The CDR3 coding sequence is TGTGCCTGGAGTAGAGATAGCAATCAGCCCCAGCATTTT. J is TRBJ1-5 and V is TRBV30, with D unresolved. CDR3 length: 13 amino acids. Germline CDR1 is GTSNPN and CDR2 is SVGIG (reference sequence). Trimming removed 2 bases at V and 0 bases at J, with 5 bases between.

In DNA form, the CDR3 reads TGTGCCAGCAGCTACCCCCGAACCCCCGGAACTGAAGCTTTCTTT. Translation gives CASSYPRTPGTEAFF. V usage is TRBV6-5 and J usage is TRBJ1-1; D is undetermined. Trimming stripped 6 bases from V and 5 bases from J, with 19 bases between. Germline V gene sequence: CDR1 MNHEY, CDR2 SVGAGI. The CDR3 has 15 residues.

Remarks on this clone: The same CDR3 can be traced to other DNA sequences in this sample. V is TRBV7-9 and J is TRBJ2-3, with 8 positions matching TRBD1. The germline V gene encodes CDR1 SEHNR and CDR2 FQNEAQ (reference sequence). Trimming cost V 1 base and J 4 bases; bases outside gene matches: 7. The CDR3 contains 16 residues. The CDR3 sequence is CASSLGGQGHPDTQYF. The CDR3 DNA sequence: TGTGCCAGCAGCTTAGGAGGACAGGGCCATCCAGATACGCAGTATTTT.

The chain employs TRBV28 and TRBJ1-4; D call uncertain. From germline, CDR1 is MDHEN and CDR2 SYDVKM. V dropped 1 base and J dropped 4 bases, with 7 bases sitting between them. The CDR3 is 14 amino acids. The CDR3 DNA reads TGTGCCAGCAGTTTATTGGCCCTTAATGAAAAACTGTTTTTT. Translating it yields CASSLLALNEKLFF. Supplemented by reference TRBV28 and TRBJ1-4, the full variable domain reads DVKVTQSSRYLVKRTGEKVFLECVQDMDHENMFWYRQDPGLGLRLIYFSYDVKMKEKGDIPEGYSVSREKKERFSLILESASTNQTSMYLCASSLLALNEKLFFGSGTQLSVL.

The chain carries TRBV6-5 and TRBJ1-1, with D hard to call. V lost 2 bases, J lost 0 bases, and 10 bases lay in between. This CDR3 is built from 15 residues. Germline CDR1 MNHEY, CDR2 SVGAGI. In nucleotides, the CDR3 is TGTGCCAGCAGTTACATAAGGGCCCTGAACACTGAAGCTTTCTTT. This sequence encodes CASSYIRALNTEAFF.

The CDR3 nucleotides read TGCGCCAGCAGCTTGGTGGGGCACGACACCGGGGAGCTGTTTTTT. It translates to CASSLVGHDTGELFF. The chain links TRBV5-1 to TRBJ2-2, with D perhaps matching TRBD1 (5 bases). Germline V gives CDR1 SGHRS, CDR2 YFSETQ. This CDR3 region has 15 residues. Trimming pared 0 bases from V and 3 bases from J, leaving 9 bases between.

The V and J genes are TRBV10-2 and TRBJ2-4, with D tentatively TRBD2 (5 bases). The CDR3 has 15 amino acids. Germline V gene data show CDR1 as WSHSY and CDR2 as SAAADI. Trimming pared 2 bases from V and 0 bases from J, leaving 8 bases between. CDR3 residues: CASSEPGLAKNIQYF. CDR3 sequence (DNA): TGCGCCAGCAGTGAGCCAGGACTAGCCAAAAACATTCAGTACTTC.

This chain uses TRBV2 with TRBJ1-1; no definite D call. CDR1 is SNHLY and CDR2 is FYNNEI in the germline V gene. The CDR3 is 13 residues long. Trimming removed 5 bases from V and 1 base from J, with 8 bases in between. CDR3 sequence: CASSRGRNTEAFF. CDR3 in DNA: TGTGCCAGCAGTCGAGGAAGGAACACTGAAGCTTTCTTT.

This chain connects TRBV21-1 to TRBJ1-4. TRBV21-1 constitutes a pseudogene. The CDR3 runs 15 residues. The CDR3 is CASSKGKGSAEKLFF. In DNA form, the CDR3 reads TGTGCCAGCAGCAAAGGTAAGGGTAGCGCAGAAAAACTGTTTTTT.

The chain carries TRBV9 and TRBJ2-2; D is unclear. The CDR3 has 14 residues. V shed 1 base and J shed 4 bases, with 8 bases lying between them. Looked up from germline, CDR1 is SGDLS and CDR2 is YYNGEE. In DNA form, the CDR3 reads TGTGCCAGCAGCGTATCAACGGTCACCGGGGAGCTGTTTTTT. This encodes CASSVSTVTGELFF.

This clone was recorded a few times. The genes are TRBV5-1 and TRBJ1-1, with 7 positions matching TRBD1. CDR3 length: 15 amino acids. The germline gives CDR1 SGHRS, CDR2 YFSETQ. Trimming removed 0 bases from V and 4 bases from J; junction bases left unmatched: 6. The CDR3, as DNA: TGCGCCAGCAGCTTGGGAGGGGGCTCGAGCACTGAAGCTTTCTTT. Amino acid sequence: CASSLGGGSSTEAFF.

CDR3 sequence: CASSLTTDILGGYGYTF. As DNA, the CDR3 is TGTGCCAGCAGCTTGACGACAGATATACTAGGGGGCTATGGCTACACCTTC. The chain carries TRBV7-9 and TRBJ1-2; a weak D match, TRBD1 (6 bases). V dropped 3 bases and J dropped 4 bases, with 21 bases sitting between them. Germline CDR1 SEHNR, CDR2 FQNEAQ (reference sequence). The CDR3 runs to 17 residues.

The V and J genes are TRBV7-9 and TRBJ2-3, with 15 nucleotides matching TRBD2. CDR1 is SEHNR, CDR2 FQNEAQ, per germline (reference sequence). This CDR3 is built from 18 residues. Trimming took 3 bases from V and 1 from J; bases not matched to a gene: 5. The CDR3 loop reads CASSLGTSGGYRTDTQYF. The CDR3 region has the DNA TGTGCCAGCAGCTTGGGGACTAGCGGGGGGTACCGCACAGATACGCAGTATTTT.